The following is a T cell receptor beta chain sequence with its context. Assay used: immunoSEQ multiplex PCR; TCRdb lists only in-frame clones, some missing. The table records 170,000 or so clones, roughly nine tenths of them present only once. This entry is derived from a study of control samples from healthy donors and cancer patients. The CDR3 consists of 15 residues. The V end lost 2 bases, the J end lost 3 bases, and 11 bases lay between the germline ends. Germline-derived CDR1 and CDR2 are MDHEN and SYDVKM. This receptor was identified in a man aged 25 to 40 in good health. Specimen: blood. The chain links TRBV28 to TRBJ1-5, with D possibly matching TRBD1 (5 bases). In nucleotides, the CDR3 is TGTGCCAGCAGTTTACCGGGACCAATCAATCAGCCCCAGCATTTT. The encoded protein is CASSLPGPINQPQHF. The full variable domain, rest sourced from reference TRBV28 and TRBJ1-5, is DVKVTQSSRYLVKRTGEKVFLECVQDMDHENMFWYRQDPGLGLRLIYFSYDVKMKEKGDIPEGYSVSREKKERFSLILESASTNQTSMYLCASSLPGPINQPQHFGDGTRLSIL.